This entry describes one T cell receptor beta chain. The source of the sample is a study of T cells after somatic rescue of genetic block. TCRdb's copy holds only in-frame clones and misses some; the assay was immunoSEQ multiplex PCR. The table records around 57,000 clones, 95% to 96% of them present only once. This clonotype originated in a child under three years old. The specimen was peripheral blood mononuclear cells (PBMCs).

The CDR3 reads CASSRLAGGTNTGELFF. In DNA, the CDR3 is TGCGCCAGCAGCAGACTAGCGGGAGGAACGAACACCGGGGAGCTGTTTTTT. The chain is built from TRBV10-1 and TRBJ2-2; 13 positions match TRBD2. CDR3 length equals 17 residues. From germline, CDR1 is WNHNN and CDR2 SYGVQD (reference sequence). The V and J ends lost 6 bases and 0 bases, in that order; junction bases with no gene match: 4.